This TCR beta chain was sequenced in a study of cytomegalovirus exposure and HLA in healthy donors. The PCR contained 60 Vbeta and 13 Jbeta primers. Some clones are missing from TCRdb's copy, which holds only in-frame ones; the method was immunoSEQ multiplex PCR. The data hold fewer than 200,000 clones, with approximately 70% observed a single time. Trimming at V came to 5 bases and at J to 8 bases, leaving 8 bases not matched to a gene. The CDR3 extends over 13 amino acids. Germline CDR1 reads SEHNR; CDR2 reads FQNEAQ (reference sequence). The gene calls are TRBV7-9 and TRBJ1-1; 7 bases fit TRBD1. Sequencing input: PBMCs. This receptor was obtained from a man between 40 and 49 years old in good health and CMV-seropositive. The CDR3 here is CASSQPLDREAFF. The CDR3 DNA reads TGTGCCAGCAGCCAACCGCTGGACAGGGAAGCTTTCTTT.